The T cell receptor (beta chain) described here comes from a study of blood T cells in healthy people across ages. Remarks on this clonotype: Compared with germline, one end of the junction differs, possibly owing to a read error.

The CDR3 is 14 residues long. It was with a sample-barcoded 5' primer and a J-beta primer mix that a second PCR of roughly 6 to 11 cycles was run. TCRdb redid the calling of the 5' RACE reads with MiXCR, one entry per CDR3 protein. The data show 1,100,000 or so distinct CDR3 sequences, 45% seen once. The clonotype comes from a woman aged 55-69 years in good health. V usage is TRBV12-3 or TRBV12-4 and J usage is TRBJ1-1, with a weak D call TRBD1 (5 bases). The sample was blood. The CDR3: CTSSLTEMNTEAFF. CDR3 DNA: TGTACCAGCAGTTTGACAGAGATGAACACTGAAGCTTTCTTT.